This T cell receptor beta chain was observed in a study of cytomegalovirus exposure and HLA in healthy donors. The germline V gene encodes CDR1 GTSNPN and CDR2 SVGIG (reference sequence). The CDR3 runs 12 residues. V lost 5 bases and J lost 4, with 11 bases in between. The PCR had 60 Vbeta and 13 Jbeta primers. Profiling relied on immunoSEQ multiplex PCR, and the TCRdb table lists in-frame clones only, not all of them. Among over 55,000 clones, approximately 80% were seen once, and the ten largest hold under 7%. Sequencing used PBMCs. This sequence was found in a male donor in good health and CMV-seronegative. The gene calls are TRBV30 and TRBJ1-2; perhaps TRBD1 as D (6 bases). Here the CDR3 reads CAWGQTRYGYTF. In DNA, the CDR3 is TGTGCCTGGGGACAGACCCGCTATGGCTACACCTTC. The entire variable domain, with the rest obtained from reference TRBV30 and TRBJ1-2, is as follows: SQTIHQWPATLVQPVGSPLSLECTVEGTSNPNLYWYRQAAGRGLQLLFYSVGIGQISSEVPQNLSASRPQDRQFILSSKKLLLSDSGFYLCAWGQTRYGYTFGSGTRLTVV.